The 29 T cell receptor beta chains listed next were all sequenced from one sample in a study of T cells after yellow fever vaccination. TCRdb re-called the 5' RACE reads through MiXCR, storing one row per CDR3 protein. Here the sample spans around 53,000 distinct CDR3 sequences, around 6.7% being singletons. The material sequenced was CD8+ T cells not binding an NS4B(214-222) dextramer, sorted from PBMCs, taken more than 40 days after the first yellow fever vaccination. The receptor set was obtained from a young man who received the YFV17D yellow fever vaccine.

This clonotype was recorded a few times. This chain joins TRBV29-1 and TRBJ1-2; 9 nucleotides match TRBD1. This CDR3 region has 13 residues. The V gene end was trimmed by 6 bases and the J gene end by 7 bases; junction bases not matched to a gene: 9. Germline V lookup: CDR1 SQVTM, CDR2 ANQGSEA. CDR3 nucleotide sequence: TGCAGCGTGACGACAGGGGGGTCTCTTGGCTACACCTTC. Translated, it gives CSVTTGGSLGYTF.

This clonotype came up many times. The chain links TRBV6-5 to TRBJ2-7; 8 positions agree with TRBD1. The CDR3 runs 14 residues. V lost 5 bases and J lost 3; bases outside the gene matches: 6. CDR1 is MNHEY, CDR2 SVGAGI, per germline. CDR3 in amino acids: CASSMGQVNYEQYF. The CDR3 DNA reads as TGTGCCAGCAGTATGGGACAGGTTAACTACGAGCAGTACTTC.

This clonotype was counted only a few times. The chain recombines TRBV27 with TRBJ2-3; TRBD1 matches at 8 bases. V shed 6 bases and J 0 bases; nucleotides not matched to a gene: 5. The V gene's germline CDR1 is MNHEY and CDR2 SMNVEV (reference sequence). The CDR3 runs to 15 residues. The CDR3: CASSEDRVSTDTQYF. In nucleotides, the CDR3 is TGTGCCAGCAGCGAGGACAGGGTGAGCACAGATACGCAGTATTTT.

This clonotype was found many times. The V call is TRBV7-8, the J call TRBJ2-4; 15 positions match TRBD2. Looked up from germline, CDR1 is SGHVS and CDR2 is FQNEAQ. CDR3 length: 19 residues. V lost 5 bases, J lost 0 bases, and 8 bases stayed unmatched. Written as DNA, the CDR3 is TGTGCCAGCAGCCCGAGGACTAGCGGGGGGGCCTCAGCCAAAAACATTCAGTACTTC. It yields the protein CASSPRTSGGASAKNIQYF. Combining the CDR3 with reference TRBV7-8 and TRBJ2-4 gives the whole variable domain GAGVSQSPRYKVAKRGQDVALRCDPISGHVSLFWYQQALGQGPEFLTYFQNEAQLDKSGLPSDRFFAERPEGSVSTLKIQRTQQEDSAVYLCASSPRTSGGASAKNIQYFGAGTRLSVL.

This clonotype was found many times. This rearrangement joins TRBV6-5 to TRBJ1-1, with TRBD1 identical over 8 bases. V lost 2 bases and J lost 1; bases outside the gene matches: 0. This CDR3 is 14 amino acids long. Germline V gene data show CDR1 as MNHEY and CDR2 as SVGAGI. The CDR3 nucleotides read TGTGCCAGCAGTTACGGGACAGGGAACACTGAAGCTTTCTTT. This sequence encodes CASSYGTGNTEAFF.

This clonotype was detected many times. The chain employs TRBV18 and TRBJ2-2, with 7 nucleotides matching TRBD1. V shed 5 bases, J shed 4 bases, and the junction held 4 bases outside the gene matches. Germline-derived CDR1 and CDR2 are KGHSH and LQKENI. This CDR3 contains 14 residues. For the CDR3, the DNA is TGTGCCAGCTCATCAGGGGGAAGCACCGGGGAGCTGTTTTTT. Its protein product is CASSSGGSTGELFF.

This CDR3 is CSVEDGLGTSGGLTEETQYF. CDR3 DNA: TGCAGCGTTGAAGATGGCTTGGGGACTAGCGGGGGGCTGACAGAAGAGACCCAGTACTTC. The rearrangement uses TRBV29-1 and TRBJ2-5, with 15 bases lining up with TRBD2. Germline-derived CDR1 and CDR2 are SQVTM and ANQGSEA. The CDR3 is 20 amino acids. Trimming at V came to 0 bases and at J to 3 bases, leaving 14 bases not matched to a gene.

V gene TRBV6-1 combines with J gene TRBJ1-4, with 7 positions matching TRBD1. The germline V gene encodes CDR1 MNHNS and CDR2 SASEGT. The CDR3 has 15 residues. V was pared by 6 bases and J by 4 bases, with 8 bases of the junction left unmatched. CDR3 in DNA: TGTGCCAGCAGGATGGGACAGCTTCTTAATGAAAAACTGTTTTTT. Protein sequence: CASRMGQLLNEKLFF.

The V gene is TRBV7-8, the J gene TRBJ2-7; D is undetermined. Germline CDR1 reads SGHVS; CDR2 reads FQNEAQ. This CDR3 is built from 14 residues. Trimming took off 5 bases at V and 6 bases at J, with 17 bases between the two ends. The CDR3 spells CASSKEASHPEQYF. CDR3 DNA sequence: TGTGCCAGCAGCAAAGAGGCCAGCCACCCCGAGCAGTACTTC.

The rearrangement joins TRBV4-1 to TRBJ1-5, with TRBD1 matching over 8 bases. The germline V gene encodes CDR1 MGHRA and CDR2 YSYEKL. The V and J ends lost 3 bases and 4 bases, in that order; junction bases with no gene match: 2. CDR3 length: 14 amino acids. The CDR3 sequence is CASSQRTGNQPQHF. CDR3 bases: TGCGCCAGCAGCCAGAGGACAGGGAATCAGCCCCAGCATTTT.

This clonotype was counted between two and nine times. The DNA of the CDR3 is TGTGCCAGCGTCCGGAAGGGCCCTCACGACACTGAAGCTTTCTTT. This sequence encodes CASVRKGPHDTEAFF. V and J are TRBV6-1 and TRBJ1-1, with D hard to call. V was shortened by 8 bases and J by 3 bases, with 19 bases between the two germline ends. Germline V gene sequence: CDR1 MNHNS, CDR2 SASEGT. This CDR3 spans 15 amino acids.

This sequence joins TRBV9 and TRBJ1-2; TRBD1 agrees at 7 bases. The length of the CDR3 is 13 residues. From germline, CDR1 is SGDLS and CDR2 YYNGEE. The junction had 6 bases not matched to a gene; V was cut back by 3 bases and J by 7 bases. The CDR3, as DNA: TGTGCCAGCAGCGGCCGGGACAGTGGTGGCTACACCTTC. The encoded protein is CASSGRDSGGYTF.

This clonotype was recorded at least ten times. V gene TRBV7-6 combines with J gene TRBJ2-7; D tentatively fits TRBD1 or TRBD2 (5 bases each). The V gene lost 1 base and the J gene lost 1 base, with 8 bases spanning the gap. The CDR3 is 14 amino acids. Germline V lookup: CDR1 SGHVS, CDR2 FNYEAQ. CDR3 coding DNA: TGTGCCAGCAGCTTAGGGGACGGTTCCTACGAGCAGTACGTC. It yields the protein CASSLGDGSYEQYV.

Written as DNA, the CDR3 is TGCAGCACCCTAAGTGGCACAGATACGCAGTATTTT. Amino acids: CSTLSGTDTQYF. This chain links TRBV29-1 with TRBJ2-3; D uncertain. The germline V gene has CDR1 SQVTM and CDR2 ANQGSEA. This CDR3 spans 12 amino acids. The V end lost 8 bases, the J end lost 1 base, and 10 bases lay between the germline ends.

Many counts were recorded for this clonotype. The rearrangement joins TRBV5-1 to TRBJ1-3; D is uncertain. The germline V gene encodes CDR1 SGHRS and CDR2 YFSETQ. The CDR3 totals 16 residues. V dropped 0 bases and J dropped 2 bases, with 12 bases sitting between them. CDR3 sequence: CASSLGPRRTGNTIYF. CDR3 bases: TGCGCCAGCAGCTTGGGACCTCGGCGGACTGGAAACACCATATATTTT.

This clonotype was observed many times. The chain couples TRBV4-1 to TRBJ2-5, with 9 bases fitting TRBD1. The CDR3 is 17 amino acids. V trimming: 3 bases; J trimming: 7 bases; junction bases outside the gene matches: 15. Germline-derived CDR1 and CDR2 are MGHRA and YSYEKL. CDR3: CASSQVWGTGTGRTQYF. CDR3 nucleotides: TGCGCCAGCAGCCAGGTCTGGGGGACCGGGACAGGGCGGACCCAGTACTTC.

This clonotype was seen a few times. The chain couples TRBV4-1 to TRBJ1-1; 7 positions agree with TRBD1. This CDR3 contains 16 residues. The germline V gene has CDR1 MGHRA and CDR2 YSYEKL. V dropped 1 base and J dropped 4; count of bases not matched to a gene: 9. CDR3 in amino acids: CASSQGAGGDFTEAFF. The DNA for the CDR3 is TGCGCCAGCAGCCAAGGGGCAGGGGGGGATTTCACTGAAGCTTTCTTT.

The genes are TRBV20-1 and TRBJ1-1, with D unclear. The germline V gene encodes CDR1 DFQATT and CDR2 SNEGSKA (reference sequence). With 0 bases removed from V and 3 bases from J, the gap between germline ends came to 8 bases. This CDR3 region has 13 residues. The CDR3 DNA reads TGCAGTGCTAGAGATCGGGAGCACACTGAAGCTTTCTTT. The encoded protein is CSARDREHTEAFF.

This clonotype occurred many times. This rearrangement joins TRBV5-6 to TRBJ2-7, with 8 bases fitting TRBD1. Germline assignment: CDR1 SGHDT and CDR2 YYEEEE. This CDR3 contains 15 residues. Germline trimming cut 5 bases from V and 0 bases from J; bases unmatched to any gene: 7. CDR3 DNA sequence: TGTGCCAGCAGACGACAGGGGTCGCCCTCCTACGAGCAGTACTTC. Translation: CASRRQGSPSYEQYF. The full variable domain, with the rest looked up from reference TRBV5-6 and TRBJ2-7, is DAGVTQSPTHLIKTRGQQVTLRCSPKSGHDTVSWYQQALGQGPQFIFQYYEEEERQRGNFPDRFSGHQFPNYSSELNVNALLLGDSALYLCASRRQGSPSYEQYFGPGTRLTVT.

This clonotype was counted between two and nine times. The chain recombines TRBV4-1 with TRBJ1-1; perhaps TRBD1 as D (5 bases). Trimming took off 4 bases at V and 5 bases at J, with 8 bases between the two ends. The germline CDR1 and CDR2 sequences are MGHRA and YSYEKL. The CDR3 is 12 residues long. In nucleotides, the CDR3 is TGCGCCAGCAGCCGCCAGGGAACTGAAGCTTTCTTT. Its translation: CASSRQGTEAFF.

V usage is TRBV4-1 and J usage is TRBJ1-5, with D possibly being TRBD1 (6 bases). This CDR3 spans 14 amino acids. The germline V gene encodes CDR1 MGHRA and CDR2 YSYEKL. The V end was cut by 2 bases, the J end by 10 bases, with 15 bases between. The CDR3 DNA reads as TGCGCCAGCAGCCAACGGACAGCGTCTGGACCCCAGCATTTT. It is translated as CASSQRTASGPQHF.

The CDR3 DNA follows: TGCAGCGTTGAAGCCCGAGGGAGAGTATATGGCTACACCTTC. Protein sequence: CSVEARGRVYGYTF. The gene calls are TRBV29-1 and TRBJ1-2; D gene uncertain. The germline V gene encodes CDR1 SQVTM and CDR2 ANQGSEA. Trimming shortened V by 1 base and J by 5 bases, and 14 bases separated the two germline ends. The CDR3 runs 14 residues.

This clonotype was recorded many times. The rearrangement joins TRBV12-3 or TRBV12-4 to TRBJ2-3; 7 bases are a match to TRBD2. V gave up 2 bases and J gave up 2 bases; unmatched junction bases: 7. This CDR3 region has 16 residues. The CDR3 protein is CASSLMGGGFTDTQYF. CDR3 in DNA: TGTGCCAGCAGTTTAATGGGCGGGGGTTTCACAGATACGCAGTATTTT.

The chain joins TRBV27 to TRBJ2-5; 10 nucleotides agree with TRBD2. The CDR3 consists of 14 residues. With 7 bases clipped from V and 5 bases from J, the junction kept 7 bases outside the gene matches. In germline, CDR1 is MNHEY, CDR2 SMNVEV (reference sequence). CDR3 in DNA: TGTGCCAGCATGGCTAGCGGGGGTTGGGAGACCCAGTACTTC. Residues: CASMASGGWETQYF.

Many counts were recorded for this clonotype. V and J are TRBV11-2 and TRBJ1-2; perhaps TRBD1 as D (5 bases). V was shortened by 5 bases and J by 8 bases, with 18 bases between the two germline ends. This CDR3 comprises 14 residues. Germline lookup yields CDR1 SGHAT and CDR2 FQNNGV. This chain's CDR3 is CASSDRIPREGYTF. CDR3 DNA: TGTGCCAGCAGCGACCGAATACCCAGGGAGGGCTACACCTTC.

This clonotype occurred many times. The chain joins TRBV5-1 to TRBJ2-2; D uncertain. Germline V gives CDR1 SGHRS, CDR2 YFSETQ. V was cut by 2 bases and J by 4 bases, with 18 bases left in between. This CDR3 has 17 residues. CDR3 in DNA: TGCGCCAGCAGCTTCTACCCTGGGTCAAGGGTCACCGGGGAGCTGTTTTTT. As protein: CASSFYPGSRVTGELFF.

This clonotype occurred many times. The chain combines TRBV11-2 with TRBJ2-2, with a weak D call TRBD1 (6 bases). V lost 1 base and J lost 4, with 10 bases in between. Germline lookup yields CDR1 SGHAT and CDR2 FQNNGV. The CDR3 totals 15 residues. The CDR3 DNA reads as TGTGCCAGCAGCTTAGTTGCAGGGGTCACCGGGGAGCTGTTTTTT. Translated: CASSLVAGVTGELFF.

This clonotype was detected only a few times. The genes are TRBV7-2 and TRBJ1-5, with no clear D. Trimming removed 3 bases at V and 4 bases at J, with 10 bases between. Germline V gives CDR1 SGHTA, CDR2 FQGNSA. The CDR3 consists of 14 residues. In DNA, the CDR3 is TGTGCCAGCAGCTTCCTGGGCGAGAATCAGCCCCAGCATTTT. This codes for CASSFLGENQPQHF.

V usage is TRBV12-3 or TRBV12-4 and J usage is TRBJ1-2; D uncertain. Trimming cost V 3 bases and J 5 bases, with 10 bases left between them. The CDR3 runs 13 residues. The DNA of the CDR3 is TGTGCCAGCAGTTTTGGGCCCACTTATGGCTACACCTTC. Its protein product is CASSFGPTYGYTF.